The 2 T cell receptor beta chains listed next were all sequenced from one sample in a study of CD8 T cells in ankylosing spondylitis. Study-level results: A TCR beta motif made of several highly homologous variants seemed typical of ankylosing spondylitis blood.

Each CDR3 protein is one row after TCRdb ran MiXCR on the 5' RACE reads. Of fewer than 550,000 distinct CDR3 sequences in the sample, about 5.7% were seen once. These TCRs are of unknown antigen specificity. The material sequenced was blood, either unsorted or a sorted T cell fraction (not recorded which). These receptors came from a male donor with ankylosing spondylitis.

The chain uses TRBV3-1 and TRBJ2-5; D is perhaps TRBD1 (6 bases). The CDR3 loop spans 14 amino acids. CDR1 and CDR2 (germline): LGHDT, YNNKEL (reference sequence). Trimming cost V 2 bases and J 5 bases, with 12 bases left between them. The CDR3 DNA reads as TGTGCCAGCAGCCAACAGGGGTCGTCTGAGACCCAGTACTTC. Its translation is CASSQQGSSETQYF.

This clonotype was counted many times. The rearrangement links TRBV12-3 or TRBV12-4 to TRBJ1-2; 9 bases match TRBD1. The CDR3 spans 14 residues. Unmatched junction bases numbered 5, after V lost 5 bases and J lost 4 bases. CDR3 loop: CASSQGQGLYGYTF. The CDR3, as DNA: TGTGCCAGCAGTCAAGGACAGGGGCTCTATGGCTACACCTTC.